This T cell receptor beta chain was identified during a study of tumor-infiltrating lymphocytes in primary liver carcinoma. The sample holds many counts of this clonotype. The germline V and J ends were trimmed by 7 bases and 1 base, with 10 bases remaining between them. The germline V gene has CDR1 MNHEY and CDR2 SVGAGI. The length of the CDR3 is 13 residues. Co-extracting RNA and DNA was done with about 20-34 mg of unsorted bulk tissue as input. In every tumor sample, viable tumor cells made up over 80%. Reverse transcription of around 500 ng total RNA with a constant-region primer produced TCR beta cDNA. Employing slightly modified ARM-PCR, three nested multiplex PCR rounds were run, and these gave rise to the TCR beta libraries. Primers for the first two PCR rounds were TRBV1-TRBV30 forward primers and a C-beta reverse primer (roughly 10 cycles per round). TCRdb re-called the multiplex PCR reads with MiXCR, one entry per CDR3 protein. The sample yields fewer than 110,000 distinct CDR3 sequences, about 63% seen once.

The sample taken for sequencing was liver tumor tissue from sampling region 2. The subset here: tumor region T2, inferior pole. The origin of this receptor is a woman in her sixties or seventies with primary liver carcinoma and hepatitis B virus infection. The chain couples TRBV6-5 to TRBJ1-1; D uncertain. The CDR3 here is CASIRWQNTEAFF. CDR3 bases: TGTGCCAGCATTAGGTGGCAGAACACTGAAGCTTTCTTT.